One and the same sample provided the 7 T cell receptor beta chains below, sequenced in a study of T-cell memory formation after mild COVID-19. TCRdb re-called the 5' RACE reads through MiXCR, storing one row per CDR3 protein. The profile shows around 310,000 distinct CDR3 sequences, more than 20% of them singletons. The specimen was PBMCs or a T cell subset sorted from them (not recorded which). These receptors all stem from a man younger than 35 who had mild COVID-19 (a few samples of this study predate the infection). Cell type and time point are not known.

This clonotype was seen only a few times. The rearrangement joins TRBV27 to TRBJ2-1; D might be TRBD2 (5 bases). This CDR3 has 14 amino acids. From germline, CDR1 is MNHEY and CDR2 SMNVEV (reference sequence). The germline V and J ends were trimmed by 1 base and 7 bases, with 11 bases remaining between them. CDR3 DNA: TGTGCCAGCAGTTTATATGGGGAGTGGAATGAGCAGTTCTTC. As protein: CASSLYGEWNEQFF.

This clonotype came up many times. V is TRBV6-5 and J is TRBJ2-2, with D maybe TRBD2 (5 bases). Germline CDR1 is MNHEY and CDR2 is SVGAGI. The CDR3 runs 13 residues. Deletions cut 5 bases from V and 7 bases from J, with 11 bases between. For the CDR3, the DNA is TGTGCCAGCAGTCCCGGACTTCACGGGGAGCTGTTTTTT. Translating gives CASSPGLHGELFF.

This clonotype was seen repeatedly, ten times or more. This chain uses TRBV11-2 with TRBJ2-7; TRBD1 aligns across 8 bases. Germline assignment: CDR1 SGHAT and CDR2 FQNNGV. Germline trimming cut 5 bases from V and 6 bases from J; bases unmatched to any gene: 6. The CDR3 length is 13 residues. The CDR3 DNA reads TGTGCCAGCAGCACGACAGGGGTAGGCGAGCAGTACGTC. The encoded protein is CASSTTGVGEQYV.

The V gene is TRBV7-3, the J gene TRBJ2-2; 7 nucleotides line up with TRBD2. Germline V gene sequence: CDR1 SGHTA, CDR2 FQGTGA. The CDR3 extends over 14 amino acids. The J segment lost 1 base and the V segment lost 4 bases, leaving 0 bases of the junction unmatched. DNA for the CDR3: TGTGCCAGCAGCTCGGGGGGGAACACCGGGGAGCTGTTTTTT. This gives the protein CASSSGGNTGELFF.

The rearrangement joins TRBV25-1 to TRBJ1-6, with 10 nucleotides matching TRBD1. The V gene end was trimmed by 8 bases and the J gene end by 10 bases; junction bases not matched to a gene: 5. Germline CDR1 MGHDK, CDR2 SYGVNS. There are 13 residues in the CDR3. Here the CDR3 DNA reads TGTGCCAGCGGGGACAGGGGCGTATCACCCCTCCACTTT. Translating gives CASGDRGVSPLHF.

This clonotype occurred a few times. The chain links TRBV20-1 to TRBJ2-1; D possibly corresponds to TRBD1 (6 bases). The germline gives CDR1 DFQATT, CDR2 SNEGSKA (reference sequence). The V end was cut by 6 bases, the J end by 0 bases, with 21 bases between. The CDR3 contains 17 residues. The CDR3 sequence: CSAAGALASLSYNEQFF. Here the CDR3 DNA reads TGCAGTGCCGCAGGGGCTTTGGCCTCCCTCTCCTACAATGAGCAGTTCTTC.

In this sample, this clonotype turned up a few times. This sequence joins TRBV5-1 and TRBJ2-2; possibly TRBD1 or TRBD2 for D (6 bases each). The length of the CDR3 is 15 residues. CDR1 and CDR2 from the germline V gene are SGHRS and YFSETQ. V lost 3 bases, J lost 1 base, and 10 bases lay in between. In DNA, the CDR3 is TGCGCCAGCAGCTGGGGGGACAAGAACACCGGGGAGCTGTTTTTT. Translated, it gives CASSWGDKNTGELFF.